This entry lists 4 T cell receptor beta chains sequenced from one sample in a study of blood T cells in healthy people across ages. A second PCR, run for about 6 to 11 cycles, used a sample-barcoded 5' primer plus a J-beta primer mix. TCRdb reprocessed the 5' RACE reads via MiXCR and lists one record per CDR3 protein. Of roughly 1,100,000 distinct CDR3 sequences in the sample, 20% to 25% are singletons; the top ten hold approximately 0.71%. The same data also went into a second study, on T cells of mothers and their children.

Sequenced material: blood. The receptors come from a girl aged 2 to 10 in good health.

This clonotype appeared a few times. This chain uses TRBV6-1 with TRBJ1-5; D is uncertain. Germline V gene lookup returns CDR1 MNHNS and CDR2 SASEGT. V was trimmed by 6 bases and J by 5 bases, leaving 23 bases between them. The CDR3 is 17 amino acids. The DNA for the CDR3 is TGTGCCAGCAGCTCCCGGTCCCCTGACTCTTTCTATCAGCCCCAGCATTTT. It is translated as CASSSRSPDSFYQPQHF.

V gene TRBV2 combines with J gene TRBJ1-2, with D perhaps TRBD1 (5 bases). Germline loops: CDR1 SNHLY, CDR2 FYNNEI. The ends were cut back, 3 bases at V and 8 bases at J, with 16 bases in the middle. The CDR3 is made up of 14 amino acids. The CDR3 DNA is TGTGCCAGCAGTGACTCAGGGACCTTGGAGGGCTACACCTTC. This encodes CASSDSGTLEGYTF.

The chain recombines TRBV14 with TRBJ1-6; a weak D match, TRBD1 (6 bases). Germline V gene sequence: CDR1 SGHDN, CDR2 FVKESK. The CDR3 has 13 residues. The germline V and J ends were trimmed by 9 bases and 10 bases, with 16 bases remaining between them. The CDR3 spells CASRTAYGSPLHF. CDR3 sequence (DNA): TGTGCCAGTAGGACAGCGTATGGGTCACCCCTCCACTTT.

V and J are TRBV7-2 and TRBJ2-3; D perhaps matches TRBD2 (6 bases). Trimming removed 1 base at V and 4 bases at J, with 12 bases between. Per the germline V gene, CDR1 is SGHTA and CDR2 is FQGNSA. The CDR3 has 15 residues. The CDR3 loop is CASSLVRRGSDTQYF. In DNA, the CDR3 is TGTGCCAGCAGCTTAGTTAGGAGGGGCTCAGATACGCAGTATTTT.